This T cell receptor (beta chain) was sequenced in a study of CD8+ T cells in alopecia areata. Study in general: Treated patients were dosed with oral tofacitinib, taking 5 to 10 mg twice daily.

Overall study findings and caveats: Tofacitinib yielded significantly lower scalp clonality and fewer expanded CD8+ clones among the top 100. During tofacitinib treatment, many expanded lesional clones remained in scalp and blood.

cDNA reverse transcribed from extracted RNA served as the sequencing template. The table came from immunoSEQ multiplex PCR; TCRdb's copy has only in-frame clones and leaves some out. The data contain around 110,000 clones, about four fifths of them singletons. Germline CDR1 reads SGHNT; CDR2 reads YYREEE (reference sequence). V lost 4 bases and J lost 2; bases outside the gene matches: 6. The CDR3 length is 15 residues. Concerning this clone itself: Its antigen is currently unknown.

Treatment reported: oral pan-JAK inhibitor, 5-10 mg twice daily. The researchers isolated CD4+ and CD8+ T cells from PBMCs by sorting. J is TRBJ2-7 and V is TRBV5-4, with 10 bases identical to TRBD2. The clonotype comes from a human donor with alopecia areata. The starting material was CD8+ T cells sorted from blood, obtained at week 24, from a patient treated with tofacitinib. The CDR3 bases are TGTGCCAGCAGCGTAACTAGCGGGGCCACCTACGAGCAGTACTTC. Encoded protein: CASSVTSGATYEQYF.